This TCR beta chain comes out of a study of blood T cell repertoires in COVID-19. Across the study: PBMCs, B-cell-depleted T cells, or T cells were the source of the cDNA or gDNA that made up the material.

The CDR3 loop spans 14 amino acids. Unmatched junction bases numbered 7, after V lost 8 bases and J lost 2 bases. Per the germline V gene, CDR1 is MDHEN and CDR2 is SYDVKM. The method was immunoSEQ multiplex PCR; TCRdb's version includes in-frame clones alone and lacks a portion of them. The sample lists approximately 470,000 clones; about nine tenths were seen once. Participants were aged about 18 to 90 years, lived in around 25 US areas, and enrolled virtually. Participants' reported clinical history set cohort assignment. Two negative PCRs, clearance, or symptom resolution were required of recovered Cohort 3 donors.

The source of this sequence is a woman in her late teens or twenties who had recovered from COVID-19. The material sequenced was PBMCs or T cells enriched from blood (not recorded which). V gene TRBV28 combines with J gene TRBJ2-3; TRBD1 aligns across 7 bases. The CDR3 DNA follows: TGTGCCAGCGGGACAGTCCAGCCCACAGATACGCAGTATTTT. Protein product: CASGTVQPTDTQYF.